These 8 T cell receptor beta chains were sequenced from one sample in a study of metastatic and nonmetastatic thyroid tumors. With MiXCR, TCRdb reprocessed the PCR reads. The sample lists about 92,000 clones, more than 12% occurring once. Patients underwent thyroid surgery, and none had received any treatment before it. Material: blood. These receptors were obtained from a female donor with papillary thyroid cancer or a benign thyroid nodule (not recorded which). Some clones in this sample may be carry-over from other donors' samples.

In its sample, this clone was seen many times. This chain uses TRBV27 with TRBJ2-7, with D tentatively TRBD1 (7 bases). V was trimmed by 6 bases and J by 3 bases, leaving 18 bases between them. The CDR3 spans 15 residues. CDR1 is MNHEY, CDR2 SMNVEV, per germline (reference sequence). CDR3 sequence reads: CASRPAGGQNYEQYF. In DNA, the CDR3 is TGTGCCAGCAGACCGGCCGGGGGACAGAACTACGAGCAGTACTTC.

This clone was seen ten or more times. The CDR3 spells CASSVDRLPNSPLHF. The DNA for the CDR3 is TGTGCCAGCAGCGTGGACAGGCTTCCGAATTCACCCCTCCACTTT. V usage is TRBV6-1 and J usage is TRBJ1-6; 7 bases map to TRBD1. There are 15 residues in the CDR3. Losses at the gene ends were 6 bases for V and 7 bases for J; bases not matched to a gene: 9. Germline values: CDR1 MNHNS, CDR2 SASEGT.

This clone came up many times. The CDR3 loop reads CASSTRTRGYEQYF. CDR3 nucleotides: TGTGCCAGCAGCACCCGGACTAGGGGCTACGAGCAGTACTTC. The chain couples TRBV7-2 to TRBJ2-7; 7 bases are shared with TRBD2. The germline V gene has CDR1 SGHTA and CDR2 FQGNSA. With V trimmed by 5 bases and J by 3 bases, 7 bases remained unmatched. The CDR3 loop spans 14 amino acids.

This clone was seen repeatedly, ten times or more. The chain has TRBV30 and TRBJ1-3, with D perhaps TRBD1 (6 bases). Germline V CDR1 and CDR2: GTSNPN, SVGIG (reference sequence). This CDR3 is built from 18 residues. The V end lost 0 bases, the J end lost 1 base, and 19 bases lay between the germline ends. The CDR3 coding sequence is TGTGCCTGGAGTGTAGGCATACAGGGTTGGGCTTCTGGAAACACCATATATTTT. Translated: CAWSVGIQGWASGNTIYF.

This clone was observed at least ten times. The V and J genes are TRBV6-4 and TRBJ2-3; 14 bases agree with TRBD2. The CDR3 sequence is 15 residues long. Germline assignment: CDR1 MRHNA and CDR2 SNTAGT. V dropped 3 bases and J dropped 4; count of bases not matched to a gene: 0. CDR3 sequence (DNA): TGTGCCAGCAGTGAGACTAGCGGGGGGGCAGATACGCAGTATTTT. Its protein is CASSETSGGADTQYF.

This clone was recorded once. This may stem from a read error, because a much larger clone lies one nucleotide away. The J gene is TRBJ1-5, the V gene TRBV20-1; 8 bases are shared with TRBD1. The CDR3 length is 17 residues. V gave up 6 bases and J gave up 0 bases; unmatched junction bases: 13. Germline V CDR1 and CDR2: DFQATT, SNEGSKA (reference sequence). The CDR3, as DNA: TGCAGTGCCGTCTACAGGGGGGGATCCTATAGCAATCAGCCCCAGCATTTT. Residues: CSAVYRGGSYSNQPQHF.

With respect to this clone: Just one base apart from a much larger clone, this may be a read error. This chain connects TRBV20-1 to TRBJ1-1, with a weak D call TRBD1 (6 bases). The CDR3 extends over 17 amino acids. Trimming took off 1 base at V and 7 bases at J, with 25 bases between the two ends. In germline, CDR1 is DFQATT, CDR2 SNEGSKA (reference sequence). The CDR3 DNA follows: TGCAGTGCTAGAGGAGCCGCTGACAGGAGTCGTGGCAATGAAGCTTTCTTT. It specifies CSARGAADRSRGNEAFF.

Many counts were recorded for this clone. V is TRBV7-9 and J is TRBJ2-7; D gene ambiguous. In germline, CDR1 is SEHNR, CDR2 FQNEAQ (reference sequence). The V gene lost 3 bases and the J gene lost 0 bases, with 9 bases spanning the gap. The CDR3 has 14 amino acids. This CDR3 is CASSFISSSYEQYF. As DNA, the CDR3 is TGTGCCAGCAGCTTTATTAGCTCCTCCTACGAGCAGTACTTC.